Many counts were recorded for the clone carrying this T cell receptor beta chain. Its antigen remains unknown. As originally analysed: What underpinned the distant-metastasis classifier for papillary thyroid cancer was the set of CDR3 differences across clinicopathological groups. MiXCR was used by TCRdb to re-call the PCR reads. TCRdb's processing, not the study's, gives the V and J calls here. Of 35,000 to 50,000 clones listed, about 12% are singletons. Prior to thyroid surgery, none of the patients had received any treatment. The data are from a study of metastatic and nonmetastatic thyroid tumors. Looking at the study overall: Where malignant and benign thyroid patients were concerned, repertoires were compared across blood and tumor or nodule tissue. Findings of the study overall: Patients with malignant thyroid tumors reportedly had significantly higher TCR beta diversity than those with benign nodules, in blood and tumor.

Trimming took 8 bases from V and 11 from J, leaving 18 bases between them. This CDR3 is 12 amino acids long. The source of this sequence is a male donor with papillary thyroid cancer or a benign thyroid nodule (not recorded which). Some clones in this sample may be carry-over from other donors' samples. The sequencing sample was made of blood. The V and J genes are TRBV12-3 or TRBV12-4 and TRBJ1-1; a possible D gene is TRBD1 (5 bases). CDR3 coding DNA: TGTGCCAGCGCTGACCAGCGGGGGAGGGCTTTCTTT. As protein: CASADQRGRAFF.